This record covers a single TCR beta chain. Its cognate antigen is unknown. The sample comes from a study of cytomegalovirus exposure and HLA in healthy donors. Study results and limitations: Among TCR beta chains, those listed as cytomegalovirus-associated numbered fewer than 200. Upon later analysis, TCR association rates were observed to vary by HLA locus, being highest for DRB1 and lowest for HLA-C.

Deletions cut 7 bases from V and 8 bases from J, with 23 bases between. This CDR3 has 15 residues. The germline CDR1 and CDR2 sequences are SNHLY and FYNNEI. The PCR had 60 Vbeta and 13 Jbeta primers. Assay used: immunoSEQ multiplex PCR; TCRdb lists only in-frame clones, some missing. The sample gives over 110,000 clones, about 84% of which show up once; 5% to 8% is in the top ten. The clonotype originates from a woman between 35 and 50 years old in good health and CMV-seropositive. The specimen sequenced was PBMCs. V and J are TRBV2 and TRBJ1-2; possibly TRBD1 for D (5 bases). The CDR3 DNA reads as TGTGCCAGCACCGCGGACACGGCCTACCTCGCCGGCTACACCTTC. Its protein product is CASTADTAYLAGYTF.